This T cell receptor beta chain was identified during a study of Graves' ophthalmopathy and Graves' hyperthyroidism. Other autoimmune diseases, uncontrolled infections, pregnancy or lactation excluded patients from enrollment. A volume of approximately 9.2 ml of fresh peripheral blood supplied the PBMCs. Amplifying from RNA transcripts, the study obtained TCR beta CDR3 regions. First-round RT-PCR employed HTBI primers, with a second-round multiplex PCR after it. TCRdb re-analysed the multiplex PCR reads in MiXCR, keeping a single row per CDR3 protein. The sample includes about 200,000 distinct CDR3 sequences, 25% to 30% of them seen just once. Overall study findings and caveats: Most thyroid-expanded clonotypes exceeding 0.001 frequency were also found in blood. An 81.08% specificity and just under 90% sensitivity were achieved by a 13-signature model that separated ophthalmopathy from stable hyperthyroidism.

This clonotype occurred many times. Antigen unknown. Germline lookup yields CDR1 MDHEN and CDR2 SYDVKM. The junction had 26 bases not matched to a gene; V was cut back by 6 bases and J by 0 bases. This CDR3 spans 22 amino acids. V and J are TRBV28 and TRBJ2-4; 7 bases align to TRBD2. The clonotype originates from a man aged 45-65 years with Graves' ophthalmopathy. Material for sequencing was peripheral blood. The CDR3 nucleotides are TGTGCCAGCAGGAAACATTGGGACTACCGGGCAACTGAGATACAAGCCAAAAACATTCAGTACTTC. Translation gives CASRKHWDYRATEIQAKNIQYF.